Reported below is one T cell receptor (beta chain). What it recognizes is unknown. Profiled with immunoSEQ multiplex PCR; TCRdb holds only in-frame clones, not every one. The table lists 15,000 to 20,000 clones, 80% to 90% of them singletons. These data come from a study of ipilimumab plus nivolumab after autologous stem cell transplantation. Patients got ipilimumab 1 mg/kg beginning 14 to 28 days post-transplant. The J segment lost 2 bases and the V segment lost 6 bases, leaving 8 bases of the junction unmatched. From germline, CDR1 is MGHDK and CDR2 SYGVNS. The CDR3 is 15 amino acids. Overall study results and limits: Authors suggest TCR repertoire, Treg phenotype and gut microbiota support further study.

This TCR came from a male donor with diffuse large B-cell lymphoma. The sequencing here drew on PBMCs, taken in a trial of ipilimumab plus nivolumab as post-transplant consolidation. The chain links TRBV25-1 to TRBJ2-7; 9 nucleotides match TRBD1. The CDR3 region is CASSPWGTGTYEQYF. CDR3 in DNA: TGTGCCAGCAGCCCCTGGGGGACAGGGACCTACGAGCAGTACTTC.